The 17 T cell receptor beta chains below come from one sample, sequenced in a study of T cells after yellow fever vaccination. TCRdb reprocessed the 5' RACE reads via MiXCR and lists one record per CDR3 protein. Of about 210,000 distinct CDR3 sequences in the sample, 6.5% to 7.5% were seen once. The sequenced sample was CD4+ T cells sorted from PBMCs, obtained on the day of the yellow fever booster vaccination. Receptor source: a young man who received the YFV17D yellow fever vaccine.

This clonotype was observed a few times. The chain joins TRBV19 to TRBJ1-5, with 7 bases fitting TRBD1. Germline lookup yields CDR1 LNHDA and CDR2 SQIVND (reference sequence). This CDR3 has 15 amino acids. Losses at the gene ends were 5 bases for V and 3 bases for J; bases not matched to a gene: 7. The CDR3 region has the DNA TGTGCCAGTAGTCCAAGGGACAGCGCCAATCAGCCCCAGCATTTT. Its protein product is CASSPRDSANQPQHF. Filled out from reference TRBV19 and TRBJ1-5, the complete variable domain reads DGGITQSPKYLFRKEGQNVTLSCEQNLNHDAMYWYRQDPGQGLRLIYYSQIVNDFQKGDIAEGYSVSREKKESFPLTVTSAQKNPTAFYLCASSPRDSANQPQHFGDGTRLSIL.

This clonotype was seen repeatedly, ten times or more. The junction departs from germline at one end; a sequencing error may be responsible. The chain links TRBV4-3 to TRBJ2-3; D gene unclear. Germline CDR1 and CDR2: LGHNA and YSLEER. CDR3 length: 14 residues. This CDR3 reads CASSQGLRTDTQYF. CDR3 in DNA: TGCGCCAGCAGCCAAGGACTGCGCACCGATACGCAGTATTTT.

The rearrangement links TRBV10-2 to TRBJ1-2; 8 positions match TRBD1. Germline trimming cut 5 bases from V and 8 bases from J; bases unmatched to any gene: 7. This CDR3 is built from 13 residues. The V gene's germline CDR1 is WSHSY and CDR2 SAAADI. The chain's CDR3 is CASSRDRGTGYTF. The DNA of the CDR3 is TGCGCCAGCAGTCGCGACAGGGGCACCGGCTACACCTTC.

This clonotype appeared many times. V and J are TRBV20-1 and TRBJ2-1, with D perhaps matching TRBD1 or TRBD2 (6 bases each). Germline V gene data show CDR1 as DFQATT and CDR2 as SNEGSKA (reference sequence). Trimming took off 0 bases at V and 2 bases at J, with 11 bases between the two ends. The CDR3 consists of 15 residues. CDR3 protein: CSARERGGTYNEQFF. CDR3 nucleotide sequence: TGCAGTGCTAGAGAGAGAGGGGGGACCTACAATGAGCAGTTCTTC.

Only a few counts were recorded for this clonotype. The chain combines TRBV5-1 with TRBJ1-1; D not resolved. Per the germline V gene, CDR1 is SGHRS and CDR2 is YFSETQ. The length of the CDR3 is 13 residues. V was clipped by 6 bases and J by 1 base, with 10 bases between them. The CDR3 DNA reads TGCGCCAGCAAGGCGACGGGGAACACTGAAGCTTTCTTT. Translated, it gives CASKATGNTEAFF.

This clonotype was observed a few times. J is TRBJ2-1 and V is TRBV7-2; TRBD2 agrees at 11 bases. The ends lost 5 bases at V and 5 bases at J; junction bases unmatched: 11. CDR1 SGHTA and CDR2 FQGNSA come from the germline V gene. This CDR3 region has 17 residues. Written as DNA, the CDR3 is TGTGCCAGCAGCCCACGATCGACTAGCGGGAATAACAATGAGCAGTTCTTC. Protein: CASSPRSTSGNNNEQFF.

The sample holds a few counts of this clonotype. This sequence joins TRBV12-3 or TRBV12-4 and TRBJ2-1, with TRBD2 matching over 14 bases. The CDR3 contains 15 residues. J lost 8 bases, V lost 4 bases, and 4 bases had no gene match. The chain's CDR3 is CASSSTSGRADEQFF. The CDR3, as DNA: TGTGCCAGCAGTTCGACTAGCGGGAGGGCCGATGAGCAGTTCTTC.

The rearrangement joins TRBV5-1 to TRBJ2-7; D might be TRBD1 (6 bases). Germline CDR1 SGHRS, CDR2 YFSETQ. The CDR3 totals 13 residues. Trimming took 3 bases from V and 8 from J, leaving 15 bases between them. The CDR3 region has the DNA TGCGCCAGCAGCTCGACCAGGGGTCAACAGCAGTACTTC. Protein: CASSSTRGQQQYF.

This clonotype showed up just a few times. Written as DNA, the CDR3 is TGTGCCAGCAGCGCACCTAGTGCGGGAGGGCCCGATGAGCAGTTCTTC. Translating gives CASSAPSAGGPDEQFF. This chain links TRBV7-8 with TRBJ2-1, with 9 bases fitting TRBD2. V lost 5 bases to trimming and J lost 8 bases; unmatched junction nucleotides: 13. CDR3 length equals 16 residues. CDR1 is SGHVS and CDR2 is FQNEAQ in the germline V gene.

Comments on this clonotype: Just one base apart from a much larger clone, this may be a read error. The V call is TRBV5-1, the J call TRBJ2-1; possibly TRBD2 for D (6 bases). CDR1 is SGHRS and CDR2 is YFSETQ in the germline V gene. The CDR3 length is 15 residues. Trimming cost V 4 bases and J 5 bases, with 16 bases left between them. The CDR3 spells CASSLGGTADNEQFF. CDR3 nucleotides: TGCGCCAGCAGCCTTGGAGGGACCGCTGACAATGAGCAGTTCTTC.

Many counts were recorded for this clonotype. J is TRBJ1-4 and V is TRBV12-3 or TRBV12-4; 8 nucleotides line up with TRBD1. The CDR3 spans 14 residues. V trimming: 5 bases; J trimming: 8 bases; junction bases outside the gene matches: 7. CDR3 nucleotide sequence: TGTGCCAGCAGTCGCGGACAGGGATACGAAAAACTGTTTTTT. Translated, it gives CASSRGQGYEKLFF.

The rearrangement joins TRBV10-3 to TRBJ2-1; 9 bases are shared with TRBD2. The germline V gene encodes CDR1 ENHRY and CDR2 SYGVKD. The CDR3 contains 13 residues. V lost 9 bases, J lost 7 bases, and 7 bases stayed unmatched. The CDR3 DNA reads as TGTGCCATTAGGCTAGCGGGAAATAATGAGCAGTTCTTC. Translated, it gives CAIRLAGNNEQFF.

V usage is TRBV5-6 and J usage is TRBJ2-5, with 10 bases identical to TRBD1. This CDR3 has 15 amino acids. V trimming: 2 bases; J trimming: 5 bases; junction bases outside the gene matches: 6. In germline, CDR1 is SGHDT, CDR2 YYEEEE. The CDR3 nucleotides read TGTGCCAGCAGCTTCGCGACAGGGGGCCGGGAGACCCAGTACTTC. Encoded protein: CASSFATGGRETQYF.

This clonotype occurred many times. The CDR3 sequence is CASSHRTGQFF. The CDR3 nucleotides read TGTGCCAGCAGCCACAGGACGGGGCAGTTCTTC. The chain carries TRBV3-1 and TRBJ2-1; no definite D call. This CDR3 contains 11 residues. Trimming stripped 3 bases from V and 12 bases from J, with 9 bases between. Per germline, CDR1 LGHDT and CDR2 YNNKEL (reference sequence).

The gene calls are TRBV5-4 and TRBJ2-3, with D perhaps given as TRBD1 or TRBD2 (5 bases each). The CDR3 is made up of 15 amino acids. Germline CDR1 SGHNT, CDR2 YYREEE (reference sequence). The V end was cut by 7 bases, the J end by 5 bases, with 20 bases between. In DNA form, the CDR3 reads TGTGCCAGCGGGATCAGGGACCTAGAAAGAGATACGCAGTATTTT. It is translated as CASGIRDLERDTQYF.

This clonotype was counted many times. The CDR3 nucleotides read TGCAGTGCTAGGCAGGAGGCCGGCGGGGAGCTGTTTTTT. This sequence encodes CSARQEAGGELFF. The V call is TRBV20-1, the J call TRBJ2-2; D is possibly TRBD2 (5 bases). CDR1 and CDR2 from the germline V gene are DFQATT and SNEGSKA (reference sequence). There are 13 residues in the CDR3. V lost 3 bases to trimming and J lost 7 bases, with 12 bases between them.

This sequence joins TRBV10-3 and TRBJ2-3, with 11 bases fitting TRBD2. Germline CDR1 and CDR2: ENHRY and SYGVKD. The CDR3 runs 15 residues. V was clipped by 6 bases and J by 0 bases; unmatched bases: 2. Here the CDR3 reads CAIRGLAASTDTQYF. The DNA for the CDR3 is TGTGCCATCAGGGGACTAGCGGCTAGCACAGATACGCAGTATTTT.